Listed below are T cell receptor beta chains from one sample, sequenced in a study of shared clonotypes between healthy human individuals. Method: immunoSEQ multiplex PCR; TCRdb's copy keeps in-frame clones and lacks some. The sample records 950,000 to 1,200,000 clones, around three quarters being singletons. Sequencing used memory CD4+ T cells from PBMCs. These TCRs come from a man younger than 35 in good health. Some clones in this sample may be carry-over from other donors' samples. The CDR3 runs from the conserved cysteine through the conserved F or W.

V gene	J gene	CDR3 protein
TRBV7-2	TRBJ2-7	CASSPRRTNPYEQYF
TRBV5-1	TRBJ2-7	CASSLDEDNEQYF
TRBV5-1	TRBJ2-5	CASSLEQEGTQYF
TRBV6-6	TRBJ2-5	CASSPGEETQYF
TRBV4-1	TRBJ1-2	CASSRTGIEDYGYTF
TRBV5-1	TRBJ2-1	CASSLGGSQGDEQFF
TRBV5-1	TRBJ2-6	CASSPRLGGRQAAFSGANVLTF
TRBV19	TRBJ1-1	CASSIRERAEAFF
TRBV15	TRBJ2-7	CATSRVVRGEQYF
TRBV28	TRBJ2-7	CASIGAGNSYEQYF
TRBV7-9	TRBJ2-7	CASSPGGSIYEQYF
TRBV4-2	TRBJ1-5	CASILLTVQGMDQPQHF
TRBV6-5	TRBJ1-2	CASSYSPGYYGYTF
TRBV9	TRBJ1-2	CASSVDVQGARYGYTF
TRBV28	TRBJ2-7	CASSPRDLLEQYF
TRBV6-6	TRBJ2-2	CASSYRTGELFF
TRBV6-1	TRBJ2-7	CASSEIGTTSYEQYF
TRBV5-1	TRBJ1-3	CASSLESPGNTIYF
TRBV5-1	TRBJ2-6	CASSPQGALGGANVLTF
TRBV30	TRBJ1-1	CAWRGGNTEAFF
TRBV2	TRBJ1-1	CASRLYGTGNTEAFF
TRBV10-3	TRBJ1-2	CAISESGGEDYGYTF
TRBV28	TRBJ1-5	CASTPKDRNPYWHF
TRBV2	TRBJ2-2	CASSVPGGNTGELFF
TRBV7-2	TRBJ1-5	CASSYAGDQPQHF
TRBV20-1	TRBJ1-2	CSARAGGGYTF
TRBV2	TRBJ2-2	CASSEESLAGELFF
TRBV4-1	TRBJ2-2	CASSQEGRGRRGELFF
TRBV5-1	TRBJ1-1	CASSDRGGTEAFF
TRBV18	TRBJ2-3	CASSPSQTVPSTDTQYF
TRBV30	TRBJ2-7	CAWAGQGAREQYF
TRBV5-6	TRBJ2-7	CASSQDTGNTYEQYF
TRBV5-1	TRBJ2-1	CASSLTSGSVEQFF
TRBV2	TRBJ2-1	CASTITLEQFF
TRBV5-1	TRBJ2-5	CASGEGGRETQYF
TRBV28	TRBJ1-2	CASSLEQGGYTF
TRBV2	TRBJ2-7	CASSEDRAAQYF
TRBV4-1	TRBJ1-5	CASSQDQAGKQPQHF
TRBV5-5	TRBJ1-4	CASRAGGLVEKLFF